The clone carrying this TCR beta chain is categorized as large. As yet, its antigen is unknown. The source of the sample is a study of PD-1 blockade in classical Hodgkin lymphoma. About the research overall: Patients were administered nivolumab (3 mg/kg intravenously) every 2 weeks.

In every patient, relapse followed autologous stem cell transplantation, while exposure to brentuximab vedotin differed. V gave up 2 bases and J gave up 7 bases, with 8 bases separating them. The CDR3 is 13 residues long. Germline loops: CDR1 KGHSH, CDR2 LQKENI. Regarding the study as a whole: Baseline diversity resembling that of newly diagnosed patients was seen in complete responders. Reported baseline diversity: healthy donors highest, relapsed/refractory patients lowest. Significantly greater TCR diversity emerged by C4D1 in CD4+ cells but not CD8+ cells.

TCRdb keeps only in-frame clones here, not all; method: immunoSEQ multiplex PCR. The repertoire holds about 9,900 clones, with approximately 90% as singletons. The sample was peripheral blood mononuclear cells (PBMCs), taken at baseline. V gene TRBV18 combines with J gene TRBJ1-4; D is unresolved. This receptor was obtained from a human donor with classical Hodgkin lymphoma. The chain's CDR3 is CASSPLVGEKLFF. CDR3 nucleotide sequence: TGTGCCAGCTCACCATTGGTAGGTGAAAAACTGTTTTTT. Combining the CDR3 with reference TRBV18 and TRBJ1-4 gives the whole variable domain NAGVMQNPRHLVRRRGQEARLRCSPMKGHSHVYWYRQLPEEGLKFMVYLQKENIIDESGMPKERFSAEFPKEGPSILRIQQVVRGDSAAYFCASSPLVGEKLFFGSGTQLSVL.